This TCR beta chain came from a study of PD-1 blockade in classical Hodgkin lymphoma. Study outcomes and limitations: Still unresolved is the cause of the repertoire differences, which may be disease activity or prior therapy.

This clone occurred once. Its matching antigen is unknown. The CDR3 has 13 amino acids. V lost 4 bases to trimming and J lost 0 bases, with 8 bases between them. Germline lookup yields CDR1 SQVTM and CDR2 ANQGSEA. Measured with immunoSEQ multiplex PCR; TCRdb has only the in-frame clones, and not every one. In the table there are tens of thousands of clones, 90% of which are singletons. The sample's time point: newly diagnosed, previously untreated cHL patient sample. Investigators isolated CD4+ T cells from thawed PBMCs through magnetic negative selection. Comparison PBMCs came from previously untreated, newly diagnosed classical Hodgkin lymphoma patients.

This chain links TRBV29-1 with TRBJ2-3, with D possibly TRBD1 on 6 matching bases. The sequence was collected from a human donor with classical Hodgkin lymphoma. The sample consisted of CD4+ T cells from blood. The CDR3 bases are TGCAGCGTTGCTCAGGGGAGCACAGATACGCAGTATTTT. This translates into CSVAQGSTDTQYF.